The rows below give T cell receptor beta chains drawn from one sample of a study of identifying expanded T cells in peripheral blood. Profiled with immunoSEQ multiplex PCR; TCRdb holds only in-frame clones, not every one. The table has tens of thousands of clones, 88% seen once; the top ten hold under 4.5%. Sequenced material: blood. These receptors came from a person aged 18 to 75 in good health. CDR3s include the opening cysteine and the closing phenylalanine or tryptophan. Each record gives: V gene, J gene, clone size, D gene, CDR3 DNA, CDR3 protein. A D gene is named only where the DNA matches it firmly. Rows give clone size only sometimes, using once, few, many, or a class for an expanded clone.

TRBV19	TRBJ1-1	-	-	TGTGCCAGTAGTATAAAAGGGAACACTGAAGCTTTCTTT	CASSIKGNTEAFF
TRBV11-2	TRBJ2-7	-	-	TGTGCCAGCAGTGACGGGAGCTCCTACGAGCAGTACTTC	CASSDGSSYEQYF
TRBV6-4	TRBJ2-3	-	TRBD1	TGTGCCAGCAGTGAGTCACAGGGGAGCACAGATACGCAGTATTTT	CASSESQGSTDTQYF
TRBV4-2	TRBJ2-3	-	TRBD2	TGTGCCAGCAGCCTCCAAAGCGGGGGCCACACAGATACGCAGTATTTT	CASSLQSGGHTDTQYF
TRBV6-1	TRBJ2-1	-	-	TGTGCCAGCAGTGATAGAATAGGGGGGGCCTCCTCCTACAATGAGCAGTTCTTC	CASSDRIGGASSYNEQFF
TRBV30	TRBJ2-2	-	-	TGTGCCACCCCAAGGCAGGGAGACACCGGGGAGCTGTTTTTT	CATPRQGDTGELFF
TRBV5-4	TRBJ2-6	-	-	TGTGCCAGCAGCTTACCCACTGGGGCCAACGTCCTGACTTTC	CASSLPTGANVLTF
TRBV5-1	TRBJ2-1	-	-	TGCGCCAGCAAGGGGACGTACAATGAGCAGTTCTTC	CASKGTYNEQFF
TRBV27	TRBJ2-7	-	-	TGTGCCAGCAGTTCCGCTCCGGGACGCTTCAAGGGATACTACGAGCAGTACTTC	CASSSAPGRFKGYYEQYF
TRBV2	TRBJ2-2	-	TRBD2	TGTGCCAGCAGTATAGCGGGGGCGAACACCGGGGAGCTGTTTTTT	CASSIAGANTGELFF
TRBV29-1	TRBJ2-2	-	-	TGCAGCGTTGAATCGGCCGGGGAGCTGTTTTTT	CSVESAGELFF
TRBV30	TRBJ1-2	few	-	TGTGCCTGGAGTACACAACTAGGACAGAAGAACTATGGCTACACCTTC	CAWSTQLGQKNYGYTF
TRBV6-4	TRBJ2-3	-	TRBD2	TGTGCCAGCAGTGAGGTAGCGGGGGGCACAGATACGCAGTATTTT	CASSEVAGGTDTQYF
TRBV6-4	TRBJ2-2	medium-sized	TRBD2	TGTGCCAGCAGTGGGACTAGCGGGAGCACCGGGGAGCTGTTTTTT	CASSGTSGSTGELFF
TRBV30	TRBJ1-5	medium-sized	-	TGTGCCTGGAGTCAGCCCCAGCATTTT	CAWSQPQHF
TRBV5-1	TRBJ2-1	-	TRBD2	TGCGCCAGCACCAAGACTAGCGGGGGGGCTTGGTCCTACAATGAGCAGTTCTTC	CASTKTSGGAWSYNEQFF
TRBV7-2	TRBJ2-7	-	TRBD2	TGTGCCAGCAGCTTAGCGGGGGGACTAGCGGTTACCTACGAGCAGTACTTC	CASSLAGGLAVTYEQYF
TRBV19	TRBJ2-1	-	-	TGTGCCAGTAGTACCGGGTCGTCAAATGAGCAGTTCTTC	CASSTGSSNEQFF
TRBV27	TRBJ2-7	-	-	TGTGCCAGCAGGTGGAGGAGCTCCTACGAGCAGTACTTC	CASRWRSSYEQYF
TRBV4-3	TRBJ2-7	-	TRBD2	TGCGCCAGCAGCCAATATCGGGGGGCCTACGAGCAGTACTTC	CASSQYRGAYEQYF